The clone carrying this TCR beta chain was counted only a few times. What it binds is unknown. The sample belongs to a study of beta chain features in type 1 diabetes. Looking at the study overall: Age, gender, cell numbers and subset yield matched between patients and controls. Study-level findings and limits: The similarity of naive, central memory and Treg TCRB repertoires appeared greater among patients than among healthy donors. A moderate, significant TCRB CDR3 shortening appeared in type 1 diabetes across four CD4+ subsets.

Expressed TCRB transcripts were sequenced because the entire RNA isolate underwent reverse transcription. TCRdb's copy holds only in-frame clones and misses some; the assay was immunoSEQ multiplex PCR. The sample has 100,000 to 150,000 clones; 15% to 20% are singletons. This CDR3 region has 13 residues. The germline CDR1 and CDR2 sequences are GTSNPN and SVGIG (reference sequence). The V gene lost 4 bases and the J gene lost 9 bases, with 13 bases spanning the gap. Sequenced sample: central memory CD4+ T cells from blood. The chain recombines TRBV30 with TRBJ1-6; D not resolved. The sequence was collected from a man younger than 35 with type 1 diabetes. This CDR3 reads CAWIKTGSSPLHF. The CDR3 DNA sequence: TGTGCCTGGATCAAGACCGGGTCTTCACCCCTCCACTTT.